Listed below are T cell receptor beta chains from one sample, sequenced in a study of blood T cell repertoires in COVID-19. Method: immunoSEQ multiplex PCR; TCRdb's copy keeps in-frame clones and lacks some. Of 300,000 to 350,000 clones detected, about 90% appear once; the ten largest clones hold roughly 1%. Sequencing was done on a sample of PBMCs or T cells enriched from blood (not recorded which). Receptors originate from a woman in her twenties or thirties who had recovered from COVID-19. Both conserved end residues are part of each CDR3. D genes are given only for firm matches. Rows give clone size only sometimes, using once, few, many, or a class for an expanded clone.

NA,TRBJ2-7,TRBV28,NA,15,TGTGCCAGCAGTTTAACAGGCTCCCGATCCTACGAGCAGTACTTC,CASSLTGSRSYEQYF
TRBD1,TRBJ1-6,TRBV5-1,NA,15,TGCGCCAGCAGCCTGGCCGGGACAGGGCTTTCACCCCTCCACTTT,CASSLAGTGLSPLHF
NA,TRBJ1-1,TRBV7-8,NA,11,TGTGCCAGCACCCTTAACACTGAAGCTTTCTTT,CASTLNTEAFF
TRBD1,TRBJ1-2,TRBV6-1,NA,15,TGTGCCAGCAGTGAAGCCACCGGGACAGGGCAAGGCTACACCTTC,CASSEATGTGQGYTF
TRBD1,TRBJ1-2,TRBV27,NA,15,TGTGCCAGCAGTTTATCCTCACAGGGGGCCGATGGCTACACCTTC,CASSLSSQGADGYTF
NA,TRBJ1-6,TRBV9,NA,14,TGTGCCAGCAGCGTGGGGGGGAGAGGCTCACCCCTCCACTTT,CASSVGGRGSPLHF
NA,TRBJ2-7,TRBV6-2/TRBV6-3,NA,15,TGTGCCAGCAGTTACGGGGGCCTCAATTCCTACGAGCAGTACTTC,CASSYGGLNSYEQYF
NA,TRBJ1-3,TRBV10-3,NA,13,TGTGCCACGAACGCAGGGACAGGAAACACCATATATTTT,CATNAGTGNTIYF
NA,TRBJ1-5,TRBV10-1,NA,13,TGCGCCAGCAGTGAAGGGGTTGACCAGCCCCAGCATTTT,CASSEGVDQPQHF
TRBD1,TRBJ1-2,TRBV29-1,NA,13,TGCAGCGCCGGACAGGGGGGTGGGTATGGCTACACCTTC,CSAGQGGGYGYTF
NA,TRBJ2-5,TRBV19,NA,16,TGTGCCAGTAGTGCGAACCTAAACATTCGGGTGGAGACCCAGTACTTC,CASSANLNIRVETQYF
NA,TRBJ1-1,TRBV24-1,NA,12,TGTGCCACCGGAGGCACCGGCACTGAAGCTTTCTTT,CATGGTGTEAFF
NA,TRBJ1-4,TRBV10-1,NA,15,TGCGCCAGCAGTGAGTCGAAGGGAGCGGGGGAAAAACTGTTTTTT,CASSESKGAGEKLFF
TRBD1,TRBJ1-2,TRBV14,NA,17,TGTGCCAGCAGCCAGAAAAACCGGACAGGCCTTAACTATGGCTACACCTTC,CASSQKNRTGLNYGYTF
NA,TRBJ2-3,TRBV18,NA,17,TGTGCCAGCTCACCGGCCGTGGGGGCGGCGGGCACAGATACGCAGTATTTT,CASSPAVGAAGTDTQYF
TRBD1,TRBJ1-5,TRBV11-3,NA,15,TGTGCCAGCAGCTACAGGGGGTCGGGCAATCAGCCCCAGCATTTT,CASSYRGSGNQPQHF
NA,TRBJ2-5,TRBV14,NA,15,TGTGCCAGCAGCCAAGTCCGGGATTACCAAGAGACCCAGTACTTC,CASSQVRDYQETQYF
NA,TRBJ1-4,TRBV5-5,NA,14,TGTGCCAGCAGTTTGACGGCAACTAATGAAAAACTGTTTTTT,CASSLTATNEKLFF
NA,TRBJ2-3,TRBV7-2,NA,15,TGTGCCAGCAGCTTATTGGCCGGGGGCACAGATACGCAGTATTTT,CASSLLAGGTDTQYF
NA,TRBJ2-7,TRBV14,NA,16,TGTGCCAGCAGCCAAGAAGATCGGCAGGGGAAAAACGAGCAGTACTTC,CASSQEDRQGKNEQYF
TRBD1,TRBJ1-2,TRBV3-1/TRBV3-2,NA,15,TGTGCCAGCAGCCCAGCCTGGACAGGGGCCTATGGCTACACCTTC,CASSPAWTGAYGYTF
TRBD1,TRBJ1-5,TRBV18,NA,15,TGTGCCAGCTCACCTGGCCAGGGGGCGGGTTGGGCCCAGCATTTT,CASSPGQGAGWAQHF
NA,TRBJ1-1,TRBV19,NA,12,TGTGCCAGTAGGGGCCCGAACACTGAAGCTTTCTTT,CASRGPNTEAFF
TRBD1,TRBJ1-6,TRBV5-5,NA,15,TGTGCCAGCAGCTGGGGACAGGGGAGGGGTTCACCCCTCCACTTT,CASSWGQGRGSPLHF
TRBD1,TRBJ1-2,TRBV5-1,NA,13,TGCGCCAGCAAGACAGGGGAAGGATATGGCTACACCTTC,CASKTGEGYGYTF
TRBD1,TRBJ1-6,TRBV4-1,NA,15,TGCGCCAGCAGCCAAGGAGGACAGGGGGGGTCACCCCTCCACTTT,CASSQGGQGGSPLHF
TRBD2,TRBJ2-3,TRBV10-2,once,15,TGCGCCAGCGGCGCCTCTAGCGGGGGCACAGATACGCAGTATTTT,CASGASSGGTDTQYF
NA,TRBJ2-2,TRBV21-1,NA,15,TGTGCCAGCAGCATGGAGGACCCGAACACCGGGGAGCTGTTTTTT,CASSMEDPNTGELFF
NA,TRBJ2-2,TRBV18,once,16,TGTGCCAGCTCGCTGGGGACACCGTCGAACACCGGGGAGCTGTTTTTT,CASSLGTPSNTGELFF
TRBD1,TRBJ1-5,TRBV24-1,NA,17,TGTGCCACCAGTGAAGCTCACAGGGGGTCATCGGATCAGCCCCAGCATTTT,CATSEAHRGSSDQPQHF
NA,TRBJ2-6,TRBV25-1,once,15,TGTGCCAGCAGCGAACAGGGCGATGGGGCCAACGTCCTGACTTTC,CASSEQGDGANVLTF
TRBD1,TRBJ1-2,TRBV4-3,NA,15,TGCGCCAGCAGCCCCAGGACAGGGACTAACTATGGCTACACCTTC,CASSPRTGTNYGYTF
TRBD1,TRBJ1-2,TRBV2,NA,14,TGTGCCAGCAGTGTGTTTCAGGGGGCGCGGGGCTACACCTTC,CASSVFQGARGYTF
TRBD2,TRBJ2-5,TRBV5-1,NA,16,TGCGCCAGCAGCTTGGATGGCGGGGGGACCGGGAGGACCCAGTACTTC,CASSLDGGGTGRTQYF
NA,TRBJ2-2,TRBV10-3,NA,13,TGTGCCATCGCCCCGGGCGGGTCCGGGGAGCTGTTTTTT,CAIAPGGSGELFF
NA,TRBJ2-3,TRBV5-1,NA,14,TGCGCCAGCAGCACGGGACAAGACACAGATACGCAGTATTTT,CASSTGQDTDTQYF
NA,TRBJ2-1,TRBV11-3,NA,15,TGTGCCAGCAGCTACGACAGTAGCTCCTACAATGAGCAGTTCTTC,CASSYDSSSYNEQFF
NA,TRBJ2-3,TRBV19,NA,12,TGTGCCAGTCGACGGACGGGGGATACGCAGTATTTT,CASRRTGDTQYF
TRBD2,TRBJ2-1,TRBV15,NA,15,TGTGCCACTGTTAGCGGGGGAGGGTCCTACAATGAGCAGTTCTTC,CATVSGGGSYNEQFF
NA,TRBJ1-3,TRBV18,NA,15,TGTGCCAGCTCACCCCGACAGGTCTCTGGAAACACCATATATTTT,CASSPRQVSGNTIYF
NA,TRBJ1-1,TRBV5-4,NA,14,TGTGCCAGCAGCTTGCGCCAGGGAGGCACTGAAGCTTTCTTT,CASSLRQGGTEAFF
TRBD1,TRBJ2-1,TRBV5-5,NA,16,TGTGCCAGCAGCTTGGGTACGGGACAGGGAACGAATGAGCAGTTCTTC,CASSLGTGQGTNEQFF
NA,TRBJ2-3,TRBV9,NA,16,TGTGCCAGCAGCGTCTCAGGGAATGTAGGGACAGATACGCAGTATTTT,CASSVSGNVGTDTQYF
NA,TRBJ2-1,TRBV14,NA,16,TGTGCCAGCAGCCACGAACAGGGTAGCTCCTACAATGAGCAGTTCTTC,CASSHEQGSSYNEQFF
NA,TRBJ2-2,TRBV10-1,few,14,TGCGCCAGCAGTGAGTCGGTAGCCACCGGGGAGCTGTTTTTT,CASSESVATGELFF